The entry below gives a single TCR beta chain sequence along with its context. This sample was taken from a study of blood T cell repertoires in COVID-19. Profiled with immunoSEQ multiplex PCR; TCRdb holds only in-frame clones, not every one. The profile shows 130,000 or so clones, approximately 84% of them singletons. V lost 6 bases and J lost 0; bases outside the gene matches: 7. This CDR3 region has 16 residues. CDR1 is LNHDA and CDR2 is SQIVND in the germline V gene (reference sequence). Sequenced input: peripheral blood. The genes are TRBV19 and TRBJ1-3; 8 nucleotides match TRBD1. This clonotype was obtained from a woman aged 60-75 years with acute or convalescent COVID-19. The CDR3 DNA sequence: TGTGCCAGTAGGACAGGGGAGTTTTACTCTGGAAACACCATATATTTT. Its protein is CASRTGEFYSGNTIYF.